These 20 T cell receptor beta chains share one sample of origin, sequenced in a study of T cell repertoires in aging, cancer and after chemotherapy. Peripheral blood genomic DNA, not sorted cells or RNA, was the template. Multiplex touch-down PCR with TRB-A/B primers amplified rearranged V-D-J TRB sequences. TCRdb redid the calling of the multiplex PCR reads with MiXCR, one entry per CDR3 protein. There are about 12,000 distinct CDR3 sequences in the sample; 31% occur only once, and over 9% lies in the top ten. Material: blood. Source of these receptors: a human donor in good health. The donor label of this sample is uncertain.

This clonotype has a handful of counts. The chain carries TRBV5-4 and TRBJ2-5; no definite D call. Germline loops: CDR1 SGHNT, CDR2 YYREEE (reference sequence). The V gene lost 0 bases and the J gene lost 5 bases, with 5 bases spanning the gap. This CDR3 has 12 residues. CDR3 nucleotide sequence: TGTGCCAGCAGCTTGGTAGGGGAGACCCAGTACTTC. Translating gives CASSLVGETQYF.

The chain carries TRBV6-5 and TRBJ1-6; perhaps TRBD1 as D (6 bases). Germline assignment: CDR1 MNHEY and CDR2 SVGAGI. Trimming removed 0 bases from V and 0 bases from J, with 12 bases in between. The CDR3 loop spans 18 amino acids. The CDR3: CASSYSDSLSSYNSPLHF. The CDR3, as DNA: TGTGCCAGCAGTTACTCGGACAGCCTGAGCTCCTATAATTCACCCCTCCACTTT.

This clonotype came up a few times. V usage is TRBV13 and J usage is TRBJ2-3; 9 nucleotides agree with TRBD2. Germline CDR1 PRHDT, CDR2 FYEKMQ (reference sequence). V trimming: 4 bases; J trimming: 5 bases; junction bases outside the gene matches: 16. The CDR3 consists of 18 residues. This CDR3 is CASSSPPWRGGGKDTQYF. The CDR3, as DNA: TGTGCCAGCAGCTCCCCTCCCTGGCGGGGGGGCGGGAAAGATACGCAGTATTTT.

This clonotype was counted between two and nine times. The gene calls are TRBV6-1 and TRBJ1-4; 7 nucleotides match TRBD1. Germline CDR1 reads MNHNS; CDR2 reads SASEGT. The CDR3 is made up of 14 amino acids. The ends lost 5 bases at V and 4 bases at J; junction bases unmatched: 4. In DNA form, the CDR3 reads TGTGCCAGCAGTACTGACAGGGTTAATGAAAAACTGTTTTTT. Its protein is CASSTDRVNEKLFF.

This clonotype counts as medium-sized. The gene calls are TRBV19 and TRBJ2-7; possibly TRBD1 for D (5 bases). The CDR3 loop spans 13 amino acids. Germline CDR1 and CDR2: LNHDA and SQIVND (reference sequence). Trimming left V 0 bases short and J 7 bases short, with 10 bases between. CDR3 residues: CASSIDDSQEQYF. DNA of the CDR3: TGTGCCAGTAGTATAGATGACAGTCAGGAGCAGTACTTC. Complete variable domain (other parts from reference TRBV19 and TRBJ2-7): DGGITQSPKYLFRKEGQNVTLSCEQNLNHDAMYWYRQDPGQGLRLIYYSQIVNDFQKGDIAEGYSVSREKKESFPLTVTSAQKNPTAFYLCASSIDDSQEQYFGPGTRLTVT.

This chain links TRBV10-3 with TRBJ1-6; 9 nucleotides align to TRBD1. Per germline, CDR1 ENHRY and CDR2 SYGVKD. V shed 6 bases, J shed 12 bases, and the junction held 6 bases outside the gene matches. This CDR3 has 13 amino acids. This CDR3 reads CAIRGDRVRPLHF. The DNA of the CDR3 is TGTGCCATCAGAGGGGACAGGGTGCGACCCCTCCACTTT.

The rearrangement links TRBV5-1 to TRBJ2-5; 9 positions match TRBD2. Trimming cost V 0 bases and J 5 bases; bases outside gene matches: 8. Germline lookup yields CDR1 SGHRS and CDR2 YFSETQ. CDR3 length equals 16 residues. This chain's CDR3 is CASSLAAGSGGETQYF. Written as DNA, the CDR3 is TGCGCCAGCAGCTTGGCCGCGGGTAGCGGGGGCGAGACCCAGTACTTC.

The genes are TRBV6-2 or TRBV6-3 and TRBJ2-5; 11 bases are a match to TRBD1. CDR3 length: 14 residues. The J segment lost 5 bases and the V segment lost 6 bases, leaving 5 bases of the junction unmatched. The germline V gene encodes CDR1 MNHEY and CDR2 SVGEGT. In DNA form, the CDR3 reads TGTGCCAGCAGAGGACAGGGGGCTAGGGAGACCCAGTACTTC. It yields the protein CASRGQGARETQYF.

V is TRBV20-1 and J is TRBJ2-3; the D gene is possibly TRBD1 (5 bases). V was pared by 6 bases and J by 2 bases, with 18 bases between. The CDR3 extends over 15 amino acids. Germline-derived CDR1 and CDR2 are DFQATT and SNEGSKA (reference sequence). CDR3 DNA sequence: TGCAGTGCCCCCGCCCCCGGCAGGGCCACAGATACGCAGTATTTT. Its translation is CSAPAPGRATDTQYF.

The chain couples TRBV12-3 or TRBV12-4 to TRBJ2-5; 13 positions agree with TRBD2. V was pared by 1 base and J by 5 bases, with 7 bases of the junction left unmatched. The CDR3 sequence is 17 residues long. The CDR3 loop is CASSLGLAGGVRETQYF. In nucleotides, the CDR3 is TGTGCCAGCAGTTTAGGACTAGCGGGGGGAGTTCGGGAGACCCAGTACTTC.

This clonotype rates as medium-sized. The chain uses TRBV29-1 and TRBJ1-3; possibly TRBD1 for D (5 bases). The CDR3 runs to 14 residues. V lost 6 bases and J lost 0, with 12 bases in between. Germline CDR1 is SQVTM and CDR2 is ANQGSEA. The CDR3: CSVGTGGSGNTIYF. In DNA, the CDR3 is TGCAGCGTGGGGACGGGGGGCTCTGGAAACACCATATATTTT.

This clonotype has just a few counts. CDR3 loop: CASSAPRGVRRELFF. DNA for the CDR3: TGTGCCAGCAGTGCCCCCAGGGGTGTTCGTAGGGAGCTGTTTTTT. This chain joins TRBV27 and TRBJ2-2; a weak D match, TRBD1 (6 bases). Trimming removed 5 bases at V and 9 bases at J, with 19 bases between. Germline lookup yields CDR1 MNHEY and CDR2 SMNVEV (reference sequence). There are 15 residues in the CDR3.

The V call is TRBV7-2, the J call TRBJ1-3; unclear D gene. This CDR3 has 14 amino acids. The germline V gene encodes CDR1 SGHTA and CDR2 FQGNSA. The V gene lost 6 bases and the J gene lost 0 bases, with 9 bases spanning the gap. The CDR3 sequence: CASRLGFSGNTIYF. The CDR3, as DNA: TGTGCCAGCAGGTTGGGGTTCTCTGGAAACACCATATATTTT.

The V and J genes are TRBV5-5 and TRBJ2-5; D may be TRBD1 or TRBD2 (5 bases each). Per germline, CDR1 SGHKS and CDR2 YYEKEE (reference sequence). The CDR3 loop spans 16 amino acids. V lost 4 bases, J lost 4 bases, and 20 bases lay in between. CDR3 nucleotide sequence: TGTGCCAGCAGCCCATTGTCGGGGACCCCATCAGAGACCCAGTACTTC. It yields the protein CASSPLSGTPSETQYF.

A few counts support this clonotype. The CDR3: CASSESIRASNQPQHF. CDR3 DNA: TGTGCCAGCAGTGAATCAATCAGGGCTAGCAATCAGCCCCAGCATTTT. The V call is TRBV27, the J call TRBJ1-5, with a tentative D call TRBD1 (5 bases). The CDR3 has 16 residues. Germline V gene lookup returns CDR1 MNHEY and CDR2 SMNVEV (reference sequence). Trimming stripped 5 bases from V and 0 bases from J, with 14 bases between.

V usage is TRBV5-4 and J usage is TRBJ2-5; 7 positions match TRBD2. Germline CDR1 SGHNT, CDR2 YYREEE (reference sequence). The J segment lost 4 bases and the V segment lost 1 base, leaving 7 bases of the junction unmatched. CDR3 length equals 15 residues. CDR3 sequence (DNA): TGTGCCAGCAGCTTGTGGCTAGCGGTGGGAGAGACCCAGTACTTC. Encoded protein: CASSLWLAVGETQYF.

The rearrangement joins TRBV24-1 to TRBJ1-2; 8 nucleotides line up with TRBD1. Germline V gene lookup returns CDR1 KGHDR and CDR2 SFDVKD. Germline trimming cut 3 bases from V and 3 bases from J; bases unmatched to any gene: 5. This CDR3 has 15 amino acids. This chain's CDR3 is CATSDPKTGDYGYTF. DNA for the CDR3: TGTGCCACCAGTGATCCGAAGACAGGGGACTATGGCTACACCTTC.

The chain is built from TRBV18 and TRBJ2-3, with no clear D. The CDR3 loop spans 14 amino acids. Trimming cost V 0 bases and J 2 bases, with 6 bases left between them. In germline, CDR1 is KGHSH, CDR2 LQKENI. As DNA, the CDR3 is TGTGCCAGCTCACCACCCGCAGCCACAGATACGCAGTATTTT. Protein sequence: CASSPPAATDTQYF.

The chain has TRBV5-4 and TRBJ2-7; tentative D call: TRBD1 (6 bases). There are 15 residues in the CDR3. CDR1 and CDR2 (germline): SGHNT, YYREEE (reference sequence). V was cut by 4 bases and J by 3 bases, with 17 bases left in between. The CDR3 region is CASSPWNQGNYEQYF. The DNA of the CDR3 is TGTGCCAGCAGCCCATGGAACCAGGGGAACTACGAGCAGTACTTC.

This clonotype turned up a few times. The chain combines TRBV18 with TRBJ2-2; D is unclear. The germline CDR1 and CDR2 sequences are KGHSH and LQKENI. Trimming removed 0 bases from V and 5 bases from J, with 13 bases in between. This CDR3 contains 16 residues. CDR3 bases: TGTGCCAGCTCACCACCGGTAGGGCGTGGGACCGGGGAGCTGTTTTTT. Translating it yields CASSPPVGRGTGELFF.